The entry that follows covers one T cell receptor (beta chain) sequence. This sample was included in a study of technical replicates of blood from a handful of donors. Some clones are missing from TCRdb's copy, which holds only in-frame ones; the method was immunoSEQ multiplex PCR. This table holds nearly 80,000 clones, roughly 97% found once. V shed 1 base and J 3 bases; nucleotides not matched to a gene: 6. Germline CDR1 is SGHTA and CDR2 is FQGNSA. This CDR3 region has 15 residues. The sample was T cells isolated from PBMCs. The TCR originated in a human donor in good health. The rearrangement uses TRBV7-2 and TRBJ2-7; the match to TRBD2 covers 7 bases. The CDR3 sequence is CASSLGASGIYEQYF. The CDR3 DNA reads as TGTGCCAGCAGCTTAGGTGCGAGCGGGATCTACGAGCAGTACTTC.